One and the same sample provided the 4 T cell receptor beta chains below, sequenced in a study of blood T cell repertoires in COVID-19. The method was immunoSEQ multiplex PCR; TCRdb's version includes in-frame clones alone and lacks a portion of them. This table has 200,000 to 300,000 clones, approximately 88% appearing once. The specimen sequenced was peripheral blood. These receptors originate from a woman in her twenties or thirties with COVID-19, enrolled during active disease.

The gene calls are TRBV4-2 and TRBJ1-6; D gene ambiguous. From germline, CDR1 is LGHNA and CDR2 YNFKEQ. This CDR3 is built from 15 residues. V was clipped by 0 bases and J by 7 bases, with 10 bases between them. CDR3 sequence reads: CASSQDYRKNSPLHF. CDR3 nucleotide sequence: TGTGCCAGCAGCCAAGATTACAGAAAGAATTCACCCCTCCACTTT.

The chain has TRBV28 and TRBJ1-2; D is uncertain. This CDR3 has 13 amino acids. Trimming left V 2 bases short and J 8 bases short, with 12 bases between. CDR1 is MDHEN, CDR2 SYDVKM, per germline. In nucleotides, the CDR3 is TGTGCCAGCAGTTTAGCGGGTCTAGGCGGCTACACCTTC. It encodes CASSLAGLGGYTF.

This chain joins TRBV5-1 and TRBJ2-1; 10 bases agree with TRBD1. The CDR3 runs to 17 residues. J gave up 4 bases and V 1 base, and 8 bases lay outside the gene matches. Germline V gene sequence: CDR1 SGHRS, CDR2 YFSETQ. The CDR3 DNA follows: TGCGCCAGCAGCTTGCGCCCGGGGGGACAGGGGTACAATGAGCAGTTCTTC. Protein sequence: CASSLRPGGQGYNEQFF.

V is TRBV9 and J is TRBJ1-1; 8 nucleotides agree with TRBD1. The CDR3 spans 13 residues. Germline CDR1 and CDR2: SGDLS and YYNGEE. The V gene end was trimmed by 3 bases and the J gene end by 8 bases; junction bases not matched to a gene: 6. The CDR3 nucleotides read TGTGCCAGCAGCGCGCAGGGGGCGTACGAAGCTTTCTTT. Its protein is CASSAQGAYEAFF.